This record covers a single T cell receptor beta chain. What it recognizes is unknown. This sample was taken from a study of CD8 T cells in Susac syndrome. The CDR3 totals 15 residues. The V end was cut by 5 bases, the J end by 5 bases, with 19 bases between. CDR1 is SGHDT and CDR2 is YYEEEE in the germline V gene. TCR beta from blood CD8+ and CD4+ T cells was sequenced. The TEMRA cells underwent FACS enrichment, while the CD8+ and CD4+ T cells underwent negative isolation. RNA in amounts of roughly 0.5 to 1 ug was reverse transcribed with random hexamers. The method of amplification for TCR beta CDR3 was immunoSEQ multiplex PCR, covering 54 Vbeta and 13 Jbeta. Each CDR3 protein is one row after TCRdb ran MiXCR on the immunoSEQ multiplex PCR reads. Found here are about 140,000 distinct CDR3 sequences, around 93% of them singletons; the top ten hold about 0.18%. Study results and limitations: The study found that Susac CD8+ clonal expansion peaked in TEMRA cells and active patients.

V gene TRBV5-6 combines with J gene TRBJ2-5; no clear D gene. This sequence originates from a human donor with Susac syndrome. The sequenced sample was CD8+ T cells from PBMCs. The CDR3 spells CASRHQVARTETQYF. For the CDR3, the DNA is TGTGCCAGCAGACATCAAGTGGCCCGAACTGAGACCCAGTACTTC.